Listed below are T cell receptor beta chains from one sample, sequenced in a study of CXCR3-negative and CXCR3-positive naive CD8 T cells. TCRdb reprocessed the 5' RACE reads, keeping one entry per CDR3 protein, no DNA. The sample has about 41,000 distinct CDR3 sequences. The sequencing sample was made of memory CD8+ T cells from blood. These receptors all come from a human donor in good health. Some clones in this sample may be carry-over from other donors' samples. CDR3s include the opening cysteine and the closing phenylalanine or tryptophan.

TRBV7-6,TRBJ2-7,CASSATSSYEQYF
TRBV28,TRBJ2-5,CASSQERKRKETQYF
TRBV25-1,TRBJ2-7,CASIPLRAGGAEQYF
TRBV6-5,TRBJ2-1,CAALAGNNEQFF
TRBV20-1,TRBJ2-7,CSARDSGTSGPPYEQYF
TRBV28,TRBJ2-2,CASSTPSGGPNTGELFF
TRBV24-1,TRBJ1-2,CATRGTGNYGYTF
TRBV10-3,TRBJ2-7,CATREAYEQYF
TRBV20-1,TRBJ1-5,CSARESGEAQPQHF
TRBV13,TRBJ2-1,CASSSASLGPIYNEQFF
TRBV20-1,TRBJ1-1,CSARVPGEVGAFF
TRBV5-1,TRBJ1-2,CASSPGSEYGYIF
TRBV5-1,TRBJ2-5,CASSSLGAGGLKQETQYF
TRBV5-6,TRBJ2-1,CASSLAESSYNEQFF
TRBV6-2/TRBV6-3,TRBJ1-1,CASRRDSGRFYTEAFF
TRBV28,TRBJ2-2,CASSFVSTGELFF
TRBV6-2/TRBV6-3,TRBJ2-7,CASLGTPNSYEQYF
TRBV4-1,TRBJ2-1,CASSRSSSSYNEQFF
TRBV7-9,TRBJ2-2,CASRPTGTENTGELFF
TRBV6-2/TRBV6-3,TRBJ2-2,CASSYRETGELFF
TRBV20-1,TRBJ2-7,CSAFHWDSSYEQYF
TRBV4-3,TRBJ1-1,CASSQDKGSNTEAFF
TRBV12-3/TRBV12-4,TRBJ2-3,CASSPGYTDTQYF
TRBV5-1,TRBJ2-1,CASSLNPGGNEQFF
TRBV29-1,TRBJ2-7,CSVVSLQGAYEQYF
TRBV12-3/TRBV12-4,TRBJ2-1,CASSLMEEGEQFF